This passage covers 16 T cell receptor beta chains from one sample sequenced in a study of T cells in Graves' hyperthyroidism and ophthalmopathy. Template material for amplifying TCR beta CDR3 regions consisted of RNA transcripts. RT-PCR in the first round (using the HTBI primer set) targeted the TCR CDR3. TCRdb re-called the multiplex PCR reads through MiXCR, storing one row per CDR3 protein. The sample holds under 550,000 distinct CDR3 sequences, about 13% seen once. The sequencing sample was made of blood. The receptors originated from a woman under 30 with Graves' hyperthyroidism.

J is TRBJ1-2 and V is TRBV5-1, with D possibly TRBD1 on 6 matching bases. CDR3 size: 15 residues. The germline CDR1 and CDR2 sequences are SGHRS and YFSETQ. Trimming removed 0 bases from V and 4 bases from J, with 13 bases in between. The CDR3 is CASSLDTGTRYGYTF. CDR3 bases: TGCGCCAGCAGCTTGGACACCGGGACACGCTATGGCTACACCTTC.

This chain links TRBV10-2 with TRBJ2-1, with TRBD2 as a possible D gene (5 bases). CDR3 length: 13 amino acids. Germline values: CDR1 WSHSY, CDR2 SAAADI. V gave up 2 bases and J gave up 9 bases, with 11 bases separating them. In nucleotides, the CDR3 is TGCGCCAGCAGTGAGGGACTCCTTCCTGAGCAGTTCTTC. Encoded protein: CASSEGLLPEQFF.

This clonotype was seen many times. This chain links TRBV7-2 with TRBJ2-1, with a weak D call TRBD1 (5 bases). The CDR3 is 13 amino acids. V lost 3 bases and J lost 5, with 8 bases in between. Germline lookup yields CDR1 SGHTA and CDR2 FQGNSA. This CDR3 is CASSFTTDNEQFF. CDR3 nucleotides: TGTGCCAGCAGCTTTACGACAGACAATGAGCAGTTCTTC. The variable domain in full, completed from reference TRBV7-2 and TRBJ2-1, reads GAGVSQSPSNKVTEKGKDVELRCDPISGHTALYWYRQSLGQGLEFLIYFQGNSAPDKSGLPSDRFSAERTGGSVSTLTIQRTQQEDSAVYLCASSFTTDNEQFFGPGTRLTVL.

This clonotype was seen a few times. An end of the junction differs from the germline gene, which may be a read error. The genes are TRBV4-3 and TRBJ2-7; no definite D call. Germline V lookup: CDR1 LGHNA, CDR2 YSLEER. This CDR3 region has 15 residues. The CDR3 is CASSQEVNFAREQYF. The CDR3 DNA reads as TGCGCCAGCAGTCAAGAGGTCAACTTTGCGCGGGAGCAGTACTTC.

This clonotype was observed at least ten times. The chain has TRBV18 and TRBJ1-5; tentatively, D is TRBD1 (6 bases). The CDR3 consists of 15 residues. The germline V gene encodes CDR1 KGHSH and CDR2 LQKENI. V shed 3 bases and J shed 5 bases, with 14 bases lying between them. CDR3 DNA: TGTGCCAGCTCACCTTCGCAGGGGCCCTATCAGCCCCAGCATTTT. It is translated as CASSPSQGPYQPQHF.

This sequence joins TRBV9 and TRBJ1-2; D gene ambiguous. The CDR3 runs to 15 residues. V was pared by 0 bases and J by 0 bases, with 9 bases between. Germline V gene data show CDR1 as SGDLS and CDR2 as YYNGEE. Here the CDR3 DNA reads TGTGCCAGCAGCGTAGGGGTAGCTACTAACTATGGCTACACCTTC. Protein sequence: CASSVGVATNYGYTF. Variable domain in full (rest from reference TRBV9 and TRBJ1-2): DSGVTQTPKHLITATGQRVTLRCSPRSGDLSVYWYQQSLDQGLQFLIQYYNGEERAKGNILERFSAQQFPDLHSELNLSSLELGDSALYFCASSVGVATNYGYTFGSGTRLTVV.

This clonotype showed up just a few times. The chain couples TRBV9 to TRBJ2-1; 9 bases map to TRBD2. The V segment lost 4 bases and the J segment 4 bases; nucleotides outside the gene matches: 9. Germline values: CDR1 SGDLS, CDR2 YYNGEE. This CDR3 contains 16 residues. The CDR3 loop is CASSPSGGTRYNEQFF. The CDR3 DNA reads TGTGCCAGCAGCCCAAGCGGGGGGACTAGATACAATGAGCAGTTCTTC.

This clonotype appeared many times. The gene calls are TRBV28 and TRBJ2-1; 12 bases align to TRBD1. Germline trimming cut 4 bases from V and 7 bases from J; bases unmatched to any gene: 5. CDR1 MDHEN and CDR2 SYDVKM come from the germline V gene. The CDR3 is 15 amino acids. In nucleotides, the CDR3 is TGTGCCAGCAGTTGGGGACAGGGGGCTGAAAATGAGCAGTTCTTC. Amino acid sequence: CASSWGQGAENEQFF.

This clonotype was counted ten times or more. V and J are TRBV29-1 and TRBJ1-1; D is perhaps TRBD1 (5 bases). The CDR3 has 14 amino acids. Trimming stripped 4 bases from V and 3 bases from J, with 15 bases between. CDR1 SQVTM and CDR2 ANQGSEA come from the germline V gene. The DNA of the CDR3 is TGCAGCGTTGCCCTACAGGTACTGGACACTGAAGCTTTCTTT. This gives the protein CSVALQVLDTEAFF.

V gene TRBV7-9 combines with J gene TRBJ2-5; D is perhaps TRBD1 (6 bases). The CDR3 consists of 13 residues. With 6 bases removed from V and 4 bases from J, the gap between germline ends came to 12 bases. CDR1 is SEHNR and CDR2 is FQNEAQ in the germline V gene (reference sequence). The CDR3 DNA sequence: TGTGCCAGCAGACCTAGGGGGATAGAGACCCAGTACTTC. Translating gives CASRPRGIETQYF.

There are many counts of this clonotype. This chain uses TRBV5-1 with TRBJ1-5; the D is unclear. Looked up from germline, CDR1 is SGHRS and CDR2 is YFSETQ. CDR3 length: 14 amino acids. V lost 4 bases, J lost 2 bases, and 10 bases lay in between. The CDR3 DNA reads TGCGCCAGCAGCGCCGAGGGCCGCAATCAGCCCCAGCATTTT. Amino acids: CASSAEGRNQPQHF. Together with reference TRBV5-1 and TRBJ1-5, the CDR3 gives the full variable domain: KAGVTQTPRYLIKTRGQQVTLSCSPISGHRSVSWYQQTPGQGLQFLFEYFSETQRNKGNFPGRFSGRQFSNSRSEMNVSTLELGDSALYLCASSAEGRNQPQHFGDGTRLSIL.

The sample holds many counts of this clonotype. V and J are TRBV27 and TRBJ2-1; 10 bases align to TRBD1. Germline V gives CDR1 MNHEY, CDR2 SMNVEV (reference sequence). V shed 7 bases, J shed 7 bases, and the junction held 4 bases outside the gene matches. This CDR3 contains 13 residues. The CDR3 coding sequence is TGTGCCAGCACTTCGGACAGGGGGAATGAGCAGTTCTTC. The encoded protein is CASTSDRGNEQFF.

The sample holds a few counts of this clonotype. A single base separates this from a much larger clone, so it may be a read error. The chain recombines TRBV27 with TRBJ1-6, with 7 positions matching TRBD1. CDR3 size: 16 residues. The germline V gene has CDR1 MNHEY and CDR2 SMNVEV (reference sequence). The CDR3: CASRETGSSYNSALHF. In nucleotides, the CDR3 is TGTGCCAGCAGGGAGACAGGGAGCTCCTATAATTCAGCCCTCCACTTT.

The chain recombines TRBV10-2 with TRBJ1-1; maybe TRBD1 (5 bases). This CDR3 has 14 residues. CDR1 WSHSY and CDR2 SAAADI come from the germline V gene. V gave up 5 bases and J gave up 5 bases, with 15 bases separating them. Here the CDR3 DNA reads TGCGCCAGCAGTCCCCGGGGCCGCGCGACTGAAGCTTTCTTT. It translates to CASSPRGRATEAFF.

The table lists this clonotype with many counts. The chain couples TRBV5-8 to TRBJ1-1; D ambiguous. V was shortened by 4 bases and J by 1 base, with 5 bases between the two germline ends. CDR1 SGHTS and CDR2 YDEGEE come from the germline V gene. The CDR3 length is 12 residues. The CDR3 DNA follows: TGTGCCAGCAGCCCGTGGAACACTGAAGCTTTCTTT. Protein: CASSPWNTEAFF.

Ten or more counts support this clonotype. The rearrangement uses TRBV12-5 and TRBJ2-7; 13 positions match TRBD2. This CDR3 has 18 amino acids. Germline loops: CDR1 LGHNT, CDR2 FRNRAP. Trimming removed 3 bases from V and 2 bases from J; junction bases left unmatched: 10. For the CDR3, the DNA is TGTGCTAGTGGTTTCCACGCCGGGACTAGCGGGACTACCTACGAGCAGTACTTC. It is translated as CASGFHAGTSGTTYEQYF.